The 19 T cell receptor beta chains below were found in one sample sequenced in a study of CD8 T cells in ankylosing spondylitis (dated by TCRdb to about 2017). General study outcomes and caveats: A TCR beta motif of 8 or 9 highly homologous amino acid variants appeared characteristic of blood from ankylosing spondylitis patients.

Antigens of these TCRs are unknown. The receptor library was made with 5' RACE. For sequencing, an Illumina HiSeq 2500 was employed. TCRdb's own reprocessing of the public reads used fastp at Q25 and MiXCR and kept productive beta chains. Each entry is one CDR3 protein sequence, shown with its most common DNA and genes. The table for this sample lists almost 400,000 distinct CDR3 sequences; 20% to 25% of them were counted only once. The ten largest clones represent roughly a sixth of the sample. The sequenced sample consisted of blood, either unsorted or a sorted T cell fraction (not recorded which). These receptors all come from a male donor with ankylosing spondylitis.

This clonotype was counted only a few times. The chain joins TRBV12-5 to TRBJ2-1; the D is unclear. This CDR3 region has 13 residues. Germline V lookup: CDR1 LGHNT, CDR2 FRNRAP. V was pared by 3 bases and J by 4 bases, with 7 bases between. The CDR3 coding sequence is TGTGCTAGTGGTTTTGACCGTTACAATGAGCAGTTCTTC. Protein product: CASGFDRYNEQFF.

This clonotype was observed many times. This chain uses TRBV20-1 with TRBJ2-6, with D maybe TRBD2 (5 bases). CDR3 length equals 14 residues. The germline V and J ends were trimmed by 3 bases and 0 bases, with 6 bases remaining between them. Germline V lookup: CDR1 DFQATT, CDR2 SNEGSKA (reference sequence). CDR3: CSASGSSGANVLTF. In nucleotides, the CDR3 is TGCAGTGCTAGTGGGAGCTCTGGGGCCAACGTCCTGACTTTC.

This clonotype was seen a few times. The chain uses TRBV28 and TRBJ1-1, with TRBD1 matching 8 bases. J gave up 8 bases and V 4 bases, and 12 bases lay outside the gene matches. The CDR3 loop spans 15 amino acids. Germline CDR1 MDHEN, CDR2 SYDVKM. The CDR3 sequence: CASSSHRGAVEEAFF. CDR3 DNA: TGTGCCAGCAGTTCGCACAGGGGGGCCGTAGAGGAAGCTTTCTTT.

This chain connects TRBV12-3 or TRBV12-4 to TRBJ2-2; 9 positions agree with TRBD1. J gave up 4 bases and V 6 bases, and 6 bases lay outside the gene matches. The CDR3 contains 15 residues. The CDR3 coding sequence is TGTGCCAGCAGAACAGGGGGCGCCGGCACCGGGGAGCTGTTTTTT. Translating gives CASRTGGAGTGELFF.

This clonotype was seen only a few times. The V gene is TRBV7-2, the J gene TRBJ1-2; D perhaps matches TRBD1 (5 bases). Germline-derived CDR1 and CDR2 are SGHTA and FQGNSA. Trimming shortened V by 6 bases and J by 13 bases, and 18 bases separated the two germline ends. The CDR3 contains 12 residues. The CDR3 DNA reads as TGTGCCAGCAGGACCCTACTCGAGGGGTCCACCTTC. It codes for CASRTLLEGSTF.

This sequence joins TRBV4-3 and TRBJ2-7; D tentatively fits TRBD1 or TRBD2 (5 bases each). The germline CDR1 and CDR2 sequences are LGHNA and YSLEER. V lost 0 bases and J 8 bases, leaving 14 bases between the germline ends. CDR3 length equals 14 residues. CDR3 in amino acids: CASSQDRDGLKQYF. The CDR3 bases are TGCGCCAGCAGCCAAGATCGGGACGGACTTAAGCAGTACTTC.

The chain employs TRBV6-1 and TRBJ2-6; D may be TRBD2 (5 bases). The CDR3 contains 16 residues. From germline, CDR1 is MNHNS and CDR2 SASEGT. Trimming took off 6 bases at V and 2 bases at J, with 14 bases between the two ends. The CDR3 protein is CASSAQGLPGANVLTF. Here the CDR3 DNA reads TGTGCCAGCAGCGCACAAGGACTCCCTGGGGCCAACGTCCTGACTTTC.

J is TRBJ1-2 and V is TRBV6-2 or TRBV6-3; tentatively, D is TRBD1 (6 bases). The germline V and J ends were trimmed by 5 bases and 8 bases, with 15 bases remaining between them. CDR1 is MNHEY, CDR2 SVGEGT, per germline. CDR3 length: 13 residues. CDR3 nucleotide sequence: TGTGCCAGCAGTAGGACAGCACAGCGGGGCTACACCTTC. Its protein is CASSRTAQRGYTF.

This chain joins TRBV7-6 and TRBJ2-5; 7 bases are shared with TRBD2. CDR1 is SGHVS, CDR2 FNYEAQ, per germline. With 6 bases clipped from V and 11 bases from J, the junction kept 12 bases outside the gene matches. This CDR3 is built from 13 residues. DNA of the CDR3: TGTGCCAGCAGAGGGACTAACTCCCCGGATCAGTACTTC. Residues: CASRGTNSPDQYF.

The chain has TRBV5-1 and TRBJ1-5, with 8 bases identical to TRBD1. The CDR3 runs 15 residues. V lost 0 bases, J lost 6 bases, and 5 bases stayed unmatched. Germline V gene lookup returns CDR1 SGHRS and CDR2 YFSETQ. The CDR3 DNA reads TGCGCCAGCAGCTTGGAGGCAGGGGGCGTTCAGCCCCAGCATTTT. Amino acids: CASSLEAGGVQPQHF.

This clonotype was found a few times. V is TRBV4-2 and J is TRBJ2-7, with TRBD2 identical over 8 bases. CDR1 is LGHNA and CDR2 is YNFKEQ in the germline V gene. There are 14 residues in the CDR3. The J segment lost 12 bases and the V segment lost 0 bases, leaving 10 bases of the junction unmatched. CDR3 in amino acids: CASSQEASGSQTYF. DNA for the CDR3: TGTGCCAGCAGCCAAGAGGCTAGCGGGTCCCAGACGTACTTC.

This clonotype was recorded a few times. This chain connects TRBV4-2 to TRBJ1-2; D possibly corresponds to TRBD1 (6 bases). Germline CDR1 reads LGHNA; CDR2 reads YNFKEQ. V lost 0 bases, J lost 2 bases, and 10 bases lay in between. This CDR3 spans 15 amino acids. CDR3 sequence (DNA): TGTGCCAGCAGCCAAGACCCAGGGGCAAACTATGGCTACACCTTC. Its translation: CASSQDPGANYGYTF.

In its sample, this clonotype was seen a few times. This chain joins TRBV6-1 and TRBJ1-6; 9 nucleotides agree with TRBD1. The germline CDR1 and CDR2 sequences are MNHNS and SASEGT. The CDR3 length is 18 residues. With 4 bases clipped from V and 0 bases from J, the junction kept 7 bases outside the gene matches. The CDR3 DNA is TGTGCCAGCAGTGGGGACAGGGAGGCCGCCTCCTATAATTCACCCCTCCACTTT. This sequence encodes CASSGDREAASYNSPLHF.

This clonotype was seen more than once but under ten times. The J gene is TRBJ2-1, the V gene TRBV19, with 11 bases identical to TRBD2. V shed 6 bases, J shed 2 bases, and the junction held 6 bases outside the gene matches. The CDR3 spans 16 residues. The germline CDR1 and CDR2 sequences are LNHDA and SQIVND (reference sequence). The CDR3 sequence is CASSLGTSGAYNEQFF. In nucleotides, the CDR3 is TGTGCCAGTAGCTTAGGGACTAGCGGAGCCTACAATGAGCAGTTCTTC.

In this sample, this clonotype turned up a few times. V usage is TRBV18 and J usage is TRBJ2-7, with D perhaps matching TRBD2 (5 bases). This CDR3 is 15 amino acids long. V dropped 3 bases and J dropped 6 bases, with 18 bases sitting between them. Germline loops: CDR1 KGHSH, CDR2 LQKENI. Here the CDR3 reads CASSPRAQEVGEQYF. DNA of the CDR3: TGTGCCAGCTCACCGAGAGCGCAGGAGGTCGGCGAGCAGTACTTC.

The chain has TRBV10-1 and TRBJ2-1; D is possibly TRBD2 (5 bases). Per the germline V gene, CDR1 is WNHNN and CDR2 is SYGVQD (reference sequence). The CDR3 consists of 16 residues. The V end lost 6 bases, the J end lost 0 bases, and 15 bases lay between the germline ends. The CDR3 loop is CASSSGLAGSYNEQFF. CDR3 coding DNA: TGCGCCAGCAGCTCCGGTCTAGCAGGCTCCTACAATGAGCAGTTCTTC.

The sample holds a few counts of this clonotype. The gene calls are TRBV5-5 and TRBJ2-5; 13 bases fit TRBD2. The ends lost 8 bases at V and 5 bases at J; junction bases unmatched: 9. The CDR3 runs 15 residues. Germline lookup yields CDR1 SGHKS and CDR2 YYEKEE (reference sequence). The CDR3 sequence is CASSRTSGSQETQYF. The CDR3 DNA follows: TGTGCCAGTAGCCGGACTAGCGGGAGTCAGGAGACCCAGTACTTC.

The V call is TRBV6-5, the J call TRBJ2-7; a weak D match, TRBD2 (6 bases). Deletions cut 0 bases from V and 3 bases from J, with 18 bases between. The CDR3 loop spans 17 amino acids. In germline, CDR1 is MNHEY, CDR2 SVGAGI. CDR3 bases: TGTGCCAGCAGTTACTCGGGGCGACCCGAGGACTACTACGAGCAGTACTTC. Translating gives CASSYSGRPEDYYEQYF.

This clonotype occurred a few times. V gene TRBV20-1 combines with J gene TRBJ2-1, with D possibly being TRBD1 or TRBD2 (5 bases each). The germline V gene encodes CDR1 DFQATT and CDR2 SNEGSKA (reference sequence). The V and J ends lost 1 base and 0 bases respectively, with 16 bases between them. This CDR3 is built from 17 residues. The CDR3 DNA reads as TGCAGTGCTAGAGGGGGCTACGGGGTCCCCTCCTACAATGAGCAGTTCTTC. It translates to CSARGGYGVPSYNEQFF.